This is a list of T cell receptor beta chains from one sample in a study of blood T cells in healthy people across ages. TCRdb reanalysed the 5' RACE reads using MiXCR and keeps one entry per CDR3 protein. Among 550,000 to 650,000 distinct CDR3 sequences listed, over 25% were seen once. This sample was also put to use in a study of T cells of mothers and their children.

The sample taken for sequencing was blood. The receptors shown here come from a boy younger than 10 in good health. Each CDR3 is given with its conserved first and last residue. The order of the fields is clone size, J gene, V gene, D gene, CDR3 DNA, CDR3 protein. A D gene is named only where the DNA matches it firmly. A row's size may be missing; if present it is once, few, many or a size class.

>-|TRBJ2-1|TRBV4-3|TRBD2
TGCGCCAGCAGCCAAGGGGCGGGAGAGGGTGAGCAGTTCTTC
CASSQGAGEGEQFF
>few|TRBJ2-5|TRBV5-1|-
TGCGCCAGCAGGGCCGGGACAACTAACGGCGAGACCCAGTACTTC
CASRAGTTNGETQYF
>few|TRBJ2-7|TRBV5-1|TRBD1
TGCGCCAGCAGCCCGGGGACAGGGAGGACCTACGAGCAGTACTTC
CASSPGTGRTYEQYF
>-|TRBJ2-7|TRBV29-1|TRBD2
TGCAGCGTTGAAGTGAGGGAGGGCTACGAGCAGTACTTC
CSVEVREGYEQYF
>few|TRBJ1-5|TRBV15|-
TGTGCCACCAGCAGAGGACAGGATCAGCCCCAGCATTTT
CATSRGQDQPQHF
>-|TRBJ2-3|TRBV7-9|-
TGTGCCAGCAGCAAGGGGCCCCACACAGATACGCAGTATTTT
CASSKGPHTDTQYF
>few|TRBJ1-1|TRBV7-6|-
TGTGCCAGCAGCTTTGTAAAGGATAGCACTGAAGCTTTCTTT
CASSFVKDSTEAFF
>-|TRBJ2-2|TRBV9|-
TGTGCCAGCAGCGCCCCTATATCCAACGGGGAGCTGTTTTTT
CASSAPISNGELFF
>-|TRBJ2-5|TRBV29-1|TRBD2
TGCAGCGTTGAGGCGGCAGGGACTATGGAGACCCAGTACTTC
CSVEAAGTMETQYF
>many|TRBJ2-7|TRBV18|TRBD2
TGTGCCAGCTCATCCCGGACTAGCGGGAGCTACGAGCAGTACTTC
CASSSRTSGSYEQYF
>-|TRBJ2-2|TRBV6-2/TRBV6-3|TRBD1
TGTGCCAGCAGTGGGGACAGGGAAGTCGGGGAGCTGTTTTTT
CASSGDREVGELFF
>medium-sized|TRBJ2-5|TRBV6-6|TRBD1
TGTGCCAGCAGTTACGAGGGCAGGGGGCTGGCGAAGACCCAGTACTTC
CASSYEGRGLAKTQYF